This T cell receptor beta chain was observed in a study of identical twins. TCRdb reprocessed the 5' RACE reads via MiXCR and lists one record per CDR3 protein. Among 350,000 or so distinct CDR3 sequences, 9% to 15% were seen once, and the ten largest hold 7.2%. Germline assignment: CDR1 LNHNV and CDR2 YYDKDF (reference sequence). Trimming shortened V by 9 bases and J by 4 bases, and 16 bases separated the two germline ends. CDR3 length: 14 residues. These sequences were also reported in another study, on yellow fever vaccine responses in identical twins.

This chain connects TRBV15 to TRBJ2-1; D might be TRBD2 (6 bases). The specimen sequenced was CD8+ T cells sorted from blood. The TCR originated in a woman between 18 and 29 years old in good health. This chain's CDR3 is CATSGTAGYNEQFF. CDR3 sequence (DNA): TGTGCCACGTCCGGGACTGCCGGTTACAATGAGCAGTTCTTC.